The T cell receptor (beta chain) under discussion was sequenced for a study of blood T cell repertoires in COVID-19. Authors' analysis steps: Estimation of nucleated cell counts relied on the amplification of reference gene primers. Libraries were prepared by immunoSEQ multiplex PCR; TCRdb keeps only in-frame clonotypes and omits some of them. V and J calls plus clone size are reproduced from that table; the DNA served to infer D and trimming. This sample has tens of thousands of clones, with 86% found just once. CDR3 length equals 14 residues. Germline assignment: CDR1 KGHSH and CDR2 LQKENI. V dropped 3 bases and J dropped 4; count of bases not matched to a gene: 3.

What was sequenced was peripheral blood. This clonotype was obtained from a woman at least 80 years old in a cohort sampled during active or convalescent COVID-19. V usage is TRBV18 and J usage is TRBJ1-1; 9 bases agree with TRBD1. The CDR3, as DNA: TGTGCCAGCTCACCGACAGGGGGGACCACTGAAGCTTTCTTT. Translated, it gives CASSPTGGTTEAFF.